This TCR beta chain originates from a study of blood T cell repertoires in COVID-19. The data were produced by immunoSEQ multiplex PCR, yet TCRdb's version contains in-frame clones alone and is incomplete. The sample carries about 70,000 clones, 75% to 85% recorded once. CDR1 and CDR2 from the germline V gene are SGHTA and FQGTGA. V shed 0 bases and J shed 5 bases, with 11 bases lying between them. This CDR3 comprises 15 residues. The sequencing input was peripheral blood. The clonotype comes from a man between 25 and 39 years old with COVID-19, enrolled during active disease. The chain recombines TRBV7-3 with TRBJ1-5; D is possibly TRBD1 (6 bases). The CDR3 region has the DNA TGTGCCAGCAGCTTAACGTGGGACACGTATCAGCCCCAGCATTTT. It translates to CASSLTWDTYQPQHF.